The sequence of this TCR beta chain was determined in a study of cytomegalovirus exposure and HLA in healthy donors. As for this clone: Its antigen is as yet unknown.

PCR amplification relied on 60 Vbeta primers (plus 13 Jbeta primers). TCRdb's copy holds only in-frame clones and misses some; the assay was immunoSEQ multiplex PCR. Altogether roughly 100,000 clones are present, 74% being singletons, with the ten largest covering 2.6%. The CDR3 has 12 amino acids. Trimming shortened V by 4 bases and J by 4 bases, and 8 bases separated the two germline ends. Germline lookup yields CDR1 MNHNS and CDR2 SASEGT. Study-wide findings and caveats: The analysis excluded some indistinguishable V segments, including TRBV6-2 and TRBV6-3.

Healthy bone marrow donors formed the donor group. Though probably carrying unrecorded immune exposures, donors were nominally healthy at sampling. The V gene is TRBV6-1, the J gene TRBJ2-7; D is ambiguous. The sequenced sample consisted of PBMCs. The clonotype comes from a man in his fifties in good health and CMV-seropositive. The DNA of the CDR3 is TGTGCCAGCAGTGGGCAGGTGTACGAGCAGTACTTC. This codes for CASSGQVYEQYF.